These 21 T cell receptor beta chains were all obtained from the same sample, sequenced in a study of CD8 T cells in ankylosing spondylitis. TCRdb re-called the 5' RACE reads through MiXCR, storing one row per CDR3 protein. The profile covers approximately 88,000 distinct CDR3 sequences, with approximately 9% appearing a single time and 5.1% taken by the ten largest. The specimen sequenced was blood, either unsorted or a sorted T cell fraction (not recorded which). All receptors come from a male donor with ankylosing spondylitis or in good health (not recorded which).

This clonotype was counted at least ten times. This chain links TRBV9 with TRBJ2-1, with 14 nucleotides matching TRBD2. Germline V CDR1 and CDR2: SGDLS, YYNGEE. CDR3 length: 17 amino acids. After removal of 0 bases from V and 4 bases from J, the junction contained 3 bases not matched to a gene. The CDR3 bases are TGTGCCAGCAGCGTAGGGACTAGCGGGGGGCCGTACAATGAGCAGTTCTTC. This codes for CASSVGTSGGPYNEQFF.

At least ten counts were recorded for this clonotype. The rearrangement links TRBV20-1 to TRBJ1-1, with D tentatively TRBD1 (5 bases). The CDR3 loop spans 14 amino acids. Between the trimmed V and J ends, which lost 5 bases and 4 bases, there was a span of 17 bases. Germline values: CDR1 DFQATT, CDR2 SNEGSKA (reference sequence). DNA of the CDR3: TGCAGTGCTCCAGTGGGGCAGCCCTTCACTGAAGCTTTCTTT. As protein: CSAPVGQPFTEAFF.

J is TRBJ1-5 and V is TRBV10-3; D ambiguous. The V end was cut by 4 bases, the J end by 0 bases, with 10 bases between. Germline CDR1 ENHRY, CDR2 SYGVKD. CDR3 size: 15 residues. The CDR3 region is CAISGSDRSNQPQHF. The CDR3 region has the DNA TGTGCCATCAGTGGGTCAGACCGTAGCAATCAGCCCCAGCATTTT.

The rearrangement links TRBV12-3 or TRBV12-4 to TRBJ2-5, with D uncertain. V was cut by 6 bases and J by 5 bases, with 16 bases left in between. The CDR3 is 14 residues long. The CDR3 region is CASRYTVGRETQYF. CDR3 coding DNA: TGTGCCAGCAGATATACGGTCGGCCGGGAGACCCAGTACTTC.

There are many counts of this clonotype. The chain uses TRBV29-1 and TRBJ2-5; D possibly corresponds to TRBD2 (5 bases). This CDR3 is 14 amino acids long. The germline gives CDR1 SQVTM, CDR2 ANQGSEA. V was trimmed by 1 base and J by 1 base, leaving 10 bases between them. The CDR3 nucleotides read TGCAGCGTTGAAGGTCTTGGAGGCCAAGAGACCCAGTACTTC. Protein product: CSVEGLGGQETQYF.

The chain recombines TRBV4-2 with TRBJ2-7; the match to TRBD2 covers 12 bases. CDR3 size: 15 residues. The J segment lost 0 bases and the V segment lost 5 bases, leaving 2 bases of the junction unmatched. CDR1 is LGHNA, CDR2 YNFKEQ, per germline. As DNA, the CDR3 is TGTGCCAGCAGCTCGGGACTAGCGGGCTCCTACGAGCAGTACTTC. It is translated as CASSSGLAGSYEQYF.

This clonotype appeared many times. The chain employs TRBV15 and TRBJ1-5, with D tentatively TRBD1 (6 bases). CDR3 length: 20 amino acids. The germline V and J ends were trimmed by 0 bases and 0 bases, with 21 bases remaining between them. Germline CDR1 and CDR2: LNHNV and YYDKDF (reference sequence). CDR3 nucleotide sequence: TGTGCCACCAGCAGAGATTACCCCTGGGACACCAGACATAGCAATCAGCCCCAGCATTTT. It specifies CATSRDYPWDTRHSNQPQHF.

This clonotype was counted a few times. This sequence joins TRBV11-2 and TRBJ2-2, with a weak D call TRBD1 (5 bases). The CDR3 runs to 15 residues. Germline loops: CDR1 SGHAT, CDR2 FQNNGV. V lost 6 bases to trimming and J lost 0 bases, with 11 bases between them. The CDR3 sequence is CASRSQGANTGELFF. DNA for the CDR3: TGTGCCAGCAGATCTCAGGGCGCGAACACCGGGGAGCTGTTTTTT.

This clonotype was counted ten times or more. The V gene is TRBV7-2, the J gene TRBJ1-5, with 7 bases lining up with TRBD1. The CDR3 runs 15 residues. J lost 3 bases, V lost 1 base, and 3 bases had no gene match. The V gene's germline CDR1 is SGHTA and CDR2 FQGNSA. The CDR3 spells CASSLVQGNNQPQHF. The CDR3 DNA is TGTGCCAGCAGCTTAGTACAGGGGAACAATCAGCCCCAGCATTTT.

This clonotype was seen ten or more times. This chain's CDR3 is CASSPGQPAETQYF. In DNA, the CDR3 is TGTGCCAGCAGCCCGGGACAGCCCGCGGAGACCCAGTACTTC. The chain has TRBV25-1 and TRBJ2-5, with 7 bases that match TRBD1. Germline CDR1 reads MGHDK; CDR2 reads SYGVNS. There are 14 residues in the CDR3. Trimming took 6 bases from V and 5 from J; bases not matched to a gene: 9. Using reference TRBV25-1 and TRBJ2-5 for the parts outside the CDR3, the full variable domain is EADIYQTPRYLVIGTGKKITLECSQTMGHDKMYWYQQDPGMELHLIHYSYGVNSTEKGDLSSESTVSRIRTEHFPLTLESARPSHTSQYLCASSPGQPAETQYFGPGTRLLVL.

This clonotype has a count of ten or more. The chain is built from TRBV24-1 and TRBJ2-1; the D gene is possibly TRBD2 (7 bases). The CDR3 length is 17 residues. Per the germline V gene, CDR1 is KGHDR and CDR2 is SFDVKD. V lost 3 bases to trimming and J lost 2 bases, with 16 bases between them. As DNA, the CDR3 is TGTGCCACCAGTGATGTGGGAGGGCGGGGGCCCTACAATGAGCAGTTCTTC. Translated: CATSDVGGRGPYNEQFF.

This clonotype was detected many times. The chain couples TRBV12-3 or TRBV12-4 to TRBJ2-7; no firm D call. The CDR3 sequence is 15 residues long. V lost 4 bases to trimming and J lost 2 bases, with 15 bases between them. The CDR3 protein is CASSCLWVLTYEQYF. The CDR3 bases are TGTGCCAGCAGTTGTTTATGGGTCCTAACCTACGAGCAGTACTTC.

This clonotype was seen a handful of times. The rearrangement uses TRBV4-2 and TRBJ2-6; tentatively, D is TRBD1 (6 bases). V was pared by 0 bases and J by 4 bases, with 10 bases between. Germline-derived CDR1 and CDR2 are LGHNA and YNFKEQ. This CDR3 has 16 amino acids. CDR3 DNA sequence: TGTGCCAGCAGCCAAGACTCAGGGGCCGGGGCCAACGTCCTGACTTTC. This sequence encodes CASSQDSGAGANVLTF.

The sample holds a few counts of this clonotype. The DNA of the CDR3 is TGTGCCAGCAGCTTGGGGACAGCCTTCTCCTATAATTCACCCCTCCACTTT. Translation: CASSLGTAFSYNSPLHF. This chain links TRBV7-2 with TRBJ1-6; 7 positions match TRBD1. CDR3 size: 17 residues. Germline assignment: CDR1 SGHTA and CDR2 FQGNSA. The V gene end was trimmed by 3 bases and the J gene end by 0 bases; junction bases not matched to a gene: 5.

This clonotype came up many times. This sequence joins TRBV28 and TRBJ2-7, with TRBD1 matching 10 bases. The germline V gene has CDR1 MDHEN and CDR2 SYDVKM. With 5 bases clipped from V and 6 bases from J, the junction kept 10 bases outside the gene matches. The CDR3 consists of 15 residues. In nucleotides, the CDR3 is TGTGCCAGCAGTACCCCCGGGACAGGGGCTGGCGAGCAGTACTTC. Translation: CASSTPGTGAGEQYF.

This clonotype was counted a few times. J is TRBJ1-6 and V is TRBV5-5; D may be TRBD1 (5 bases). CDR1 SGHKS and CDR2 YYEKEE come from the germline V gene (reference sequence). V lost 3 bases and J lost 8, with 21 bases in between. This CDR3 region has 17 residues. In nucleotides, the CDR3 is TGTGCCAGCAGCTCGTACCACGGAGGGGAGGGTCATTCACCCCTCCACTTT. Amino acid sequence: CASSSYHGGEGHSPLHF.

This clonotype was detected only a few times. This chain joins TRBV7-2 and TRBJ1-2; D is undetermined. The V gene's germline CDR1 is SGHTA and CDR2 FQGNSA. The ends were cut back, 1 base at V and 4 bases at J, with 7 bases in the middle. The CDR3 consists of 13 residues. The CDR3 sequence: CASSLDDAYGYTF. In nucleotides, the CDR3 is TGTGCCAGCAGCTTAGACGACGCCTATGGCTACACCTTC.

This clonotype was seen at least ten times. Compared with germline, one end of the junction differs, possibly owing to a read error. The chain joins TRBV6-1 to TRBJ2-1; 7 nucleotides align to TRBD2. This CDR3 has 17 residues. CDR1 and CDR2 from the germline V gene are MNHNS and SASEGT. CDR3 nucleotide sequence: TGTGCCAGCACTGAAATGAGGGCGGGGGTCTCCTACAATGAGCAGTTCTTC. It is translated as CASTEMRAGVSYNEQFF.

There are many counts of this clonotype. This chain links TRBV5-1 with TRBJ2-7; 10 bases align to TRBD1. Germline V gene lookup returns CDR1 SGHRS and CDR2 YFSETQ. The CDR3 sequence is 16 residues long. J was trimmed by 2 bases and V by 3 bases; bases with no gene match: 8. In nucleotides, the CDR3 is TGCGCCAGCAGCTACCTTCCCGGACAGGGGGCCTACGAGCAGTACTTC. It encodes CASSYLPGQGAYEQYF.

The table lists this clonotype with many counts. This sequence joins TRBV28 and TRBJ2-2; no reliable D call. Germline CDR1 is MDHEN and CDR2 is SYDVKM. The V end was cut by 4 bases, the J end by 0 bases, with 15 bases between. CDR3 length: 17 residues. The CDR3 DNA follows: TGTGCCAGCAGTTCCGTAAGACAATCGTCGAACACCGGGGAGCTGTTTTTT. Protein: CASSSVRQSSNTGELFF.

CDR3 nucleotides: TGCGCCAGCAGCCAAGAAACCGGGACAGTCCTCGAGCAGTACTTC. This translates into CASSQETGTVLEQYF. The chain carries TRBV4-1 and TRBJ2-7, with 7 bases lining up with TRBD1. The germline gives CDR1 MGHRA, CDR2 YSYEKL. This CDR3 has 15 amino acids. The J segment lost 6 bases and the V segment lost 0 bases, leaving 8 bases of the junction unmatched.